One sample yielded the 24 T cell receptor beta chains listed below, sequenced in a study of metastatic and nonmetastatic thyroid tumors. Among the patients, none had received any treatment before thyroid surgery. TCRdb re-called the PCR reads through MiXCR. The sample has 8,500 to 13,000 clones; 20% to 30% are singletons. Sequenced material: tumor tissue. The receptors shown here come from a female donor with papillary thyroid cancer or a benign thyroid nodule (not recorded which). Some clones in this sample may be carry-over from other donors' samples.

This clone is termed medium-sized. CDR3 nucleotides: TGTGCCAGCAGCCCGACTAGCGGGTTCACAGATACGCAGTATTTT. Encoded protein: CASSPTSGFTDTQYF. V and J are TRBV9 and TRBJ2-3, with 10 positions matching TRBD2. Germline V gene sequence: CDR1 SGDLS, CDR2 YYNGEE. The length of the CDR3 is 15 residues. With 4 bases clipped from V and 2 bases from J, the junction kept 4 bases outside the gene matches. The full variable domain, rest sourced from reference TRBV9 and TRBJ2-3, is DSGVTQTPKHLITATGQRVTLRCSPRSGDLSVYWYQQSLDQGLQFLIQYYNGEERAKGNILERFSAQQFPDLHSELNLSSLELGDSALYFCASSPTSGFTDTQYFGPGTRLTVL.

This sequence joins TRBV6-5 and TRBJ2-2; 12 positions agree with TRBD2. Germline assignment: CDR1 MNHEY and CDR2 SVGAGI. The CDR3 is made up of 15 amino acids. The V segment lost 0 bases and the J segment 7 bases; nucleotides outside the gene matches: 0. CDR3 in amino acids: CASSYSGLAGGELFF. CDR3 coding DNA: TGTGCCAGCAGTTACTCGGGACTAGCGGGCGGGGAGCTGTTTTTT.

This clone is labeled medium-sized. In DNA form, the CDR3 reads TGCGCCAGCAGCACCGGGACTCTTCAAGAGACCCAGTACTTC. This sequence encodes CASSTGTLQETQYF. The V gene is TRBV5-1, the J gene TRBJ2-5; possible D gene TRBD2, 6 bases. Trimming removed 4 bases at V and 2 bases at J, with 12 bases between. Germline-derived CDR1 and CDR2 are SGHRS and YFSETQ. This CDR3 has 14 residues. Complete variable domain (other parts from reference TRBV5-1 and TRBJ2-5): KAGVTQTPRYLIKTRGQQVTLSCSPISGHRSVSWYQQTPGQGLQFLFEYFSETQRNKGNFPGRFSGRQFSNSRSEMNVSTLELGDSALYLCASSTGTLQETQYFGPGTRLLVL.

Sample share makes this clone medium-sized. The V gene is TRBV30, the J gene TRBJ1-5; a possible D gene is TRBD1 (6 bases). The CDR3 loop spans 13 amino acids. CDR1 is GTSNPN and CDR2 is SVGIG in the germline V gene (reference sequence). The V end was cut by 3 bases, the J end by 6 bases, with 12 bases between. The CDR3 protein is CAWSGGSIQPQHF. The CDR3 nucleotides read TGTGCCTGGAGCGGGGGCTCCATTCAGCCCCAGCATTTT.

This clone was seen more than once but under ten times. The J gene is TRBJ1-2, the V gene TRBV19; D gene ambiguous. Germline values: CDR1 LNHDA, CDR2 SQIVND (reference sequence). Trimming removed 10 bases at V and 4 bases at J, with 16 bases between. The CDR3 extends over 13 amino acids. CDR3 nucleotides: TGTGCCATCCTAACTCCCACGGGCTATGGCTACACCTTC. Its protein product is CAILTPTGYGYTF.

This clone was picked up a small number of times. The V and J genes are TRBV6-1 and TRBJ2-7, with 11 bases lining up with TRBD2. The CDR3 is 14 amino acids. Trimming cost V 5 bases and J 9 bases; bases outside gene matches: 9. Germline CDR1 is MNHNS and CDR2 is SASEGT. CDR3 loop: CASSLITSGGMQYF. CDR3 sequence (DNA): TGTGCCAGCAGTTTAATAACTAGCGGGGGCATGCAGTACTTC.

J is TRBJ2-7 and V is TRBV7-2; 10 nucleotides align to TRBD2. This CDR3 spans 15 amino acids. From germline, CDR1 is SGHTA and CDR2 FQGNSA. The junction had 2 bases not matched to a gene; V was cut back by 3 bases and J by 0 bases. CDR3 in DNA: TGTGCCAGCAGCTTTGCTAGCGGGAGCTCCTACGAGCAGTACTTC. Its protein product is CASSFASGSSYEQYF. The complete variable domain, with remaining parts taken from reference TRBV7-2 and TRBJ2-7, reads GAGVSQSPSNKVTEKGKDVELRCDPISGHTALYWYRQSLGQGLEFLIYFQGNSAPDKSGLPSDRFSAERTGGSVSTLTIQRTQQEDSAVYLCASSFASGSSYEQYFGPGTRLTVT.

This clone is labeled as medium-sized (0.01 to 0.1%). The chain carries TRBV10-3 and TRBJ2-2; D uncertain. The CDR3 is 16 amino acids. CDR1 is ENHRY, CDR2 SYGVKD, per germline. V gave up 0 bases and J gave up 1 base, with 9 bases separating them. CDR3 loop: CAISESHTLNTGELFF. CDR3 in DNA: TGTGCCATCAGTGAGTCCCACACATTGAACACCGGGGAGCTGTTTTTT.

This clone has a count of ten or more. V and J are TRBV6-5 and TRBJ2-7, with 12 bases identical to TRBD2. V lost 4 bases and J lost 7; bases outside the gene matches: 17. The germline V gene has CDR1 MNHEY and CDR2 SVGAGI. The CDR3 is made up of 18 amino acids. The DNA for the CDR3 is TGTGCCAGCAGTTCCGGGACTGCCGGACTAGCGGGATCTGGTGAGCAGTACTTC. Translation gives CASSSGTAGLAGSGEQYF.

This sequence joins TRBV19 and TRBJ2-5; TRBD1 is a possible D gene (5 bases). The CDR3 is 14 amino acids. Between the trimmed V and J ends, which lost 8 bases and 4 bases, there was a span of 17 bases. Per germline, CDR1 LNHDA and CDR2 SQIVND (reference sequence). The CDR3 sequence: CASAPSSRGETQYF. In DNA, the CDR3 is TGTGCCAGTGCCCCCTCGTCTAGGGGAGAGACCCAGTACTTC.

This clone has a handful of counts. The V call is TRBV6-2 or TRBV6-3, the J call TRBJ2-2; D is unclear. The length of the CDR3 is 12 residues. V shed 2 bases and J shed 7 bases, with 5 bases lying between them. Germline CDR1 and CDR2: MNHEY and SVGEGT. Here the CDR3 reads CASSYRFGELFF. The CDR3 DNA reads TGTGCCAGCAGTTACCGCTTCGGGGAGCTGTTTTTT.

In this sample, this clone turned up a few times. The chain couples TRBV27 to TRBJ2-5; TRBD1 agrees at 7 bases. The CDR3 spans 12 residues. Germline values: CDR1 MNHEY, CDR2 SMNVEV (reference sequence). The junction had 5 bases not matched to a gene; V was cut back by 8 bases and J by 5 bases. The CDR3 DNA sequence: TGTGCCAGCTCACAGGGGATGGAGACCCAGTACTTC. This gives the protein CASSQGMETQYF.

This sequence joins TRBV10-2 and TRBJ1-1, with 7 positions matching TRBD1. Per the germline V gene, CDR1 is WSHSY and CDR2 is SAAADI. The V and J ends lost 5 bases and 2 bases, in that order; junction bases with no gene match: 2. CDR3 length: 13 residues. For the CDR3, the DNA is TGCGCCAGCAGTAACAGGGGAAACACTGAAGCTTTCTTT. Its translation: CASSNRGNTEAFF.

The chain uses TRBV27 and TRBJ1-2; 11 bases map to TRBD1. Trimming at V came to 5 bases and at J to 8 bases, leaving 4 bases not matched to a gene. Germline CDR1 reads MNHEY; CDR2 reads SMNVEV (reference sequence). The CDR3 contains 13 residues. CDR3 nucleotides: TGTGCCAGCAGTGGACAGGGGGCGCAAGGCTACACCTTC. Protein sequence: CASSGQGAQGYTF.

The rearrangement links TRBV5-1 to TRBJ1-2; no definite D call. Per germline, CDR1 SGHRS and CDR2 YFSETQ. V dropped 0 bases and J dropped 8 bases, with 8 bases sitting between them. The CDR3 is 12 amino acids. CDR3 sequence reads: CASSLDGSGYTF. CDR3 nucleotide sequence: TGCGCCAGCAGCTTGGACGGGAGCGGCTACACCTTC. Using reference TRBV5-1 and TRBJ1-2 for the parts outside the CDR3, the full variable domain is KAGVTQTPRYLIKTRGQQVTLSCSPISGHRSVSWYQQTPGQGLQFLFEYFSETQRNKGNFPGRFSGRQFSNSRSEMNVSTLELGDSALYLCASSLDGSGYTFGSGTRLTVV.

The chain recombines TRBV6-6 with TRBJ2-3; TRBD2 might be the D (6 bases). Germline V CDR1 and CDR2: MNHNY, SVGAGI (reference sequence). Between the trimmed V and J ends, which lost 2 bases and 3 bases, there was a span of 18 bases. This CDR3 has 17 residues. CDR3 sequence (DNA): TGTGCCAGCAGTTACCTCGAGGGGTTCGGGGGTACAGATACGCAGTATTTT. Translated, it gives CASSYLEGFGGTDTQYF.

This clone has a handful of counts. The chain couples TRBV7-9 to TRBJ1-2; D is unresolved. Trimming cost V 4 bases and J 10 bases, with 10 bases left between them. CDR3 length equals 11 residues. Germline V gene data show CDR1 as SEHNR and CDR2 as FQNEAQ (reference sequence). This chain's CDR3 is CASSSNIVYTF. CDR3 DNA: TGTGCCAGCAGCTCTAACATAGTCTACACCTTC.

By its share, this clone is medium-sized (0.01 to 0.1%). The CDR3 spells CASSETGGSQPQHF. In nucleotides, the CDR3 is TGTGCCAGCAGTGAAACAGGGGGCAGTCAGCCCCAGCATTTT. V is TRBV28 and J is TRBJ1-5, with 9 bases that match TRBD1. The CDR3 has 14 amino acids. The V segment lost 5 bases and the J segment 6 bases; nucleotides outside the gene matches: 5. Germline V gene lookup returns CDR1 MDHEN and CDR2 SYDVKM.

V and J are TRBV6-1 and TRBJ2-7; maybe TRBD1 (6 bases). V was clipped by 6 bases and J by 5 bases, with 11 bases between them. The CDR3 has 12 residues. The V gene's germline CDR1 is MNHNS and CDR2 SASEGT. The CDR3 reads CASRRGQNEQYF. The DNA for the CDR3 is TGTGCCAGCAGACGTGGACAGAACGAGCAGTACTTC.

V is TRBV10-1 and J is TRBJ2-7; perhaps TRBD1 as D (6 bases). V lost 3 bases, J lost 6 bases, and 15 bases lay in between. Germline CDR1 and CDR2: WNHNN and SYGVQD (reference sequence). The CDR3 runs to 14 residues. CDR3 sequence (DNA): TGCGCCAGCAGTGATACAGGGTCTATTCGCGAGCAGTACTTC. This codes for CASSDTGSIREQYF.

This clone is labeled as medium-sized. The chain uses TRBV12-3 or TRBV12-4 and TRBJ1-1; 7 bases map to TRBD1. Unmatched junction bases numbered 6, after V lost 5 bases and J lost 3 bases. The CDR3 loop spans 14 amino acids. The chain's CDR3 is CASSAQGGDTEAFF. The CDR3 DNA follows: TGTGCCAGCAGTGCTCAGGGGGGGGACACTGAAGCTTTCTTT.

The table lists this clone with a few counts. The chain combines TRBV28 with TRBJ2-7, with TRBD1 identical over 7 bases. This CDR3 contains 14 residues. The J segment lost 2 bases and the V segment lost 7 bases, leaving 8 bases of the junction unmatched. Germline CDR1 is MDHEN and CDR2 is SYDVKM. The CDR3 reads CASKGGQSTYEQYF. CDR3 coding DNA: TGTGCCAGCAAAGGGGGACAGTCAACCTACGAGCAGTACTTC.

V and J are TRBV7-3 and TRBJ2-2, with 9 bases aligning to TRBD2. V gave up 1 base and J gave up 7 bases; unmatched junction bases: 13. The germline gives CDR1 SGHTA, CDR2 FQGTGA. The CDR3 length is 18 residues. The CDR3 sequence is CASSLIGAASGEVGELFF. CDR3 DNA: TGTGCCAGCAGCTTAATAGGAGCGGCTAGCGGGGAAGTCGGGGAGCTGTTTTTT. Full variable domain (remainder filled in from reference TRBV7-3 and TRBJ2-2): GAGVSQTPSNKVTEKGKYVELRCDPISGHTALYWYRQSLGQGPEFLIYFQGTGAADDSGLPNDRFFAVRPEGSVSTLKIQRTERGDSAVYLCASSLIGAASGEVGELFFGEGSRLTVL.

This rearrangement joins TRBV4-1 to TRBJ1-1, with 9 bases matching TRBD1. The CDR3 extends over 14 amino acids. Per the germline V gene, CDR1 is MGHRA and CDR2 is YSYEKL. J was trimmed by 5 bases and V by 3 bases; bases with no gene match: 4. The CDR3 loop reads CASSHRDRETEAFF. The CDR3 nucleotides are TGCGCCAGCAGCCACCGGGACAGGGAGACTGAAGCTTTCTTT.